Many counts were recorded for the clone carrying this T cell receptor beta chain. Its cognate antigen is unknown. V shed 5 bases, J shed 2 bases, and the junction held 12 bases outside the gene matches. CDR1 is SEHNR and CDR2 is FQNEAQ in the germline V gene (reference sequence). The CDR3 is 18 amino acids. Time point here: persistent/refractory GD, antithyroid drugs over 5 years with positive TRAb. With RNA extracted from PBMCs as input, the TCR library was made. Combining iRepertoire HTBI primers with Arm-PCR of CDR3 regions, the authors built TCR beta libraries. TCRdb re-called the multiplex PCR reads through MiXCR, storing one row per CDR3 protein. Among 300,000 to 500,000 distinct CDR3 sequences, under 25% were seen once, and the ten largest hold less than 25%. This specimen comes from a study of regulatory T cells in long-lasting Graves disease. As for the study in general: More than 5 years of antithyroid drugs with positive TSH receptor antibodies defined persistent Graves' disease.

Study outcomes and limitations: TRBV28, TRBJ1-2 and TRBJ2-5 emerged as the favored segments in persistent disease. Authors noted too few samples as a limitation. Persistent Graves' patients had lower TCR diversity than newly diagnosed ones.

The specimen comprised peripheral blood mononuclear cells (PBMCs), sampled when the disease was refractory, from a patient treated with antithyroid drugs. The source is a female donor with Graves disease. The chain is built from TRBV7-9 and TRBJ2-6; 7 bases map to TRBD1. The CDR3 DNA reads TGTGCCAGCAGCACCAACAGGGGCTTACTCGCTGGGGCCAACGTCCTGACTTTC. Its protein is CASSTNRGLLAGANVLTF. Using reference TRBV7-9 and TRBJ2-6 for the parts outside the CDR3, the full variable domain is DTGVSQNPRHKITKRGQNVTFRCDPISEHNRLYWYRQTLGQGPEFLTYFQNEAQLEKSRLLSDRFSAERPKGSFSTLEIQRTEQGDSAMYLCASSTNRGLLAGANVLTFGAGSRLTVL.